Listed here are 22 T cell receptor beta chains from one sample, sequenced in a study of T cell changes during pregnancy in multiple sclerosis. Using immunoSEQ multiplex PCR, the repertoire was profiled, and TCRdb retains in-frame clones only, with some absent. Counted here are 95,000 to 110,000 clones, 85% to 95% occurring once; the ten biggest clones make up 0.78%. Source: peripheral blood, taken in the third trimester of pregnancy. The source of these receptors is a female donor in good health, enrolled as a control in a pregnancy study.

V is TRBV6-8 and J is TRBJ1-2; possibly TRBD1 for D (6 bases). Germline lookup yields CDR1 MNHGY and CDR2 SAAAGT. V was cut by 2 bases and J by 3 bases, with 16 bases left in between. CDR3 length: 16 residues. The CDR3 coding sequence is TGTGCCAGCAGTTACCGAGGACAGCCGATGGACTATGGCTACACCTTC. Its translation: CASSYRGQPMDYGYTF.

The chain couples TRBV5-4 to TRBJ2-7; a weak D match, TRBD1 (6 bases). Germline V gene sequence: CDR1 SGHNT, CDR2 YYREEE (reference sequence). This CDR3 is built from 14 residues. Trimming removed 4 bases at V and 1 base at J, with 12 bases between. CDR3 sequence (DNA): TGTGCCAGCAGCCGCTTAGGGGGTTCCTACGAGCAGTACTTC. Its protein is CASSRLGGSYEQYF.

The chain joins TRBV30 to TRBJ1-2; 7 bases line up with TRBD1. CDR1 and CDR2 (germline): GTSNPN, SVGIG (reference sequence). The trim removed 2 bases at V and 4 bases at J, leaving 10 bases unmatched. The CDR3 is 15 residues long. DNA for the CDR3: TGTGCCTGGAGTATACAGGGGACATTGATCTATGGCTACACCTTC. Translating it yields CAWSIQGTLIYGYTF.

The chain joins TRBV18 to TRBJ2-1; 9 bases fit TRBD2. Per germline, CDR1 KGHSH and CDR2 LQKENI. The CDR3 is 17 residues long. V lost 0 bases, J lost 8 bases, and 11 bases stayed unmatched. The CDR3 DNA follows: TGTGCCAGCTCACCACCGGCTAGCGGGGCCCTAGGGGATGAGCAGTTCTTC. Protein product: CASSPPASGALGDEQFF.

This clone has a single count. The gene calls are TRBV7-2 and TRBJ1-5, with D perhaps TRBD1 (6 bases). This CDR3 has 16 amino acids. V was pared by 3 bases and J by 3 bases, with 15 bases between. Germline CDR1 reads SGHTA; CDR2 reads FQGNSA. The CDR3 here is CASSFGLRDINQPQHF. The CDR3 DNA sequence: TGTGCCAGCAGCTTCGGACTCCGGGACATCAATCAGCCCCAGCATTTT.

This chain joins TRBV4-3 and TRBJ2-1; perhaps TRBD2 as D (6 bases). CDR3 length: 16 amino acids. The germline V gene encodes CDR1 LGHNA and CDR2 YSLEER. Trimming removed 0 bases at V and 3 bases at J, with 12 bases between. The CDR3 reads CASSQDRDSNYNEQFF. The CDR3 DNA reads as TGCGCCAGCAGCCAAGACCGGGACTCAAACTACAATGAGCAGTTCTTC.

This chain uses TRBV19 with TRBJ1-2, with TRBD1 as a possible D gene (5 bases). CDR1 and CDR2 from the germline V gene are LNHDA and SQIVND (reference sequence). With 5 bases removed from V and 4 bases from J, the gap between germline ends came to 8 bases. The CDR3 contains 12 residues. This chain's CDR3 is CASSPRAYGYTF. CDR3 nucleotides: TGTGCCAGTAGTCCCAGGGCCTATGGCTACACCTTC.

This chain links TRBV7-2 with TRBJ2-7; 7 nucleotides line up with TRBD2. Germline assignment: CDR1 SGHTA and CDR2 FQGNSA. The CDR3 is 14 amino acids. J gave up 1 base and V 3 bases, and 3 bases lay outside the gene matches. The CDR3 DNA reads as TGTGCCAGCAGCTTGTGGGGGGGTTCCTACGAGCAGTACTTC. Translated: CASSLWGGSYEQYF. The whole variable domain, remainder taken from reference TRBV7-2 and TRBJ2-7, is GAGVSQSPSNKVTEKGKDVELRCDPISGHTALYWYRQSLGQGLEFLIYFQGNSAPDKSGLPSDRFSAERTGGSVSTLTIQRTQQEDSAVYLCASSLWGGSYEQYFGPGTRLTVT.

The genes are TRBV7-2 and TRBJ2-1; 10 nucleotides align to TRBD2. CDR3 length: 14 residues. Germline V CDR1 and CDR2: SGHTA, FQGNSA. With 3 bases clipped from V and 4 bases from J, the junction kept 0 bases outside the gene matches. CDR3 sequence (DNA): TGTGCCAGCAGCTTTAGCGGGGGGTACAATGAGCAGTTCTTC. This gives the protein CASSFSGGYNEQFF.

The chain couples TRBV7-2 to TRBJ1-1; a possible D gene is TRBD1 (6 bases). CDR1 is SGHTA and CDR2 is FQGNSA in the germline V gene. This CDR3 region has 13 residues. Deletions cut 3 bases from V and 4 bases from J, with 9 bases between. The CDR3 DNA is TGTGCCAGCAGCTTCCAGGGGATCACTGAAGCTTTCTTT. It specifies CASSFQGITEAFF.

The chain combines TRBV18 with TRBJ1-2, with D hard to call. Between the trimmed V and J ends, which lost 1 base and 0 bases, there was a span of 3 bases. Germline V CDR1 and CDR2: KGHSH, LQKENI. The CDR3 extends over 13 amino acids. DNA of the CDR3: TGTGCCAGCTCACCACTCGCTAACTATGGCTACACCTTC. It specifies CASSPLANYGYTF.

V usage is TRBV5-6 and J usage is TRBJ2-5; 9 bases fit TRBD2. CDR3 length equals 17 residues. From germline, CDR1 is SGHDT and CDR2 YYEEEE. After removal of 0 bases from V and 5 bases from J, the junction contained 11 bases not matched to a gene. CDR3 nucleotide sequence: TGTGCCAGCAGCTTGGCTTGGGCTAGCGGGAATCGGGAGACCCAGTACTTC. Translation: CASSLAWASGNRETQYF.

J is TRBJ2-1 and V is TRBV30; 8 bases line up with TRBD2. The trim removed 5 bases at V and 3 bases at J, leaving 18 bases unmatched. CDR1 and CDR2 from the germline V gene are GTSNPN and SVGIG (reference sequence). The CDR3 extends over 18 amino acids. Here the CDR3 DNA reads TGTGCCTGGGGGAATACGGGGACTCGGGGGGGAAACTACAATGAGCAGTTCTTC. It yields the protein CAWGNTGTRGGNYNEQFF.

The chain combines TRBV15 with TRBJ2-3; D might be TRBD1 (6 bases). This CDR3 region has 16 residues. Between the trimmed V and J ends, which lost 4 bases and 3 bases, there was a span of 17 bases. In germline, CDR1 is LNHNV, CDR2 YYDKDF (reference sequence). The DNA for the CDR3 is TGTGCCACCAGCATATACAGGGCCGGTAGGACAGATACGCAGTATTTT. Protein sequence: CATSIYRAGRTDTQYF.

The V call is TRBV27, the J call TRBJ1-1; D is possibly TRBD1 (5 bases). This CDR3 region has 19 residues. V lost 3 bases, J lost 2 bases, and 25 bases lay in between. Germline lookup yields CDR1 MNHEY and CDR2 SMNVEV (reference sequence). DNA for the CDR3: TGTGCCAGCAGTTTCAGGGCCGGTTCGGTACCGTTGGCTAACACTGAAGCTTTCTTT. Its protein is CASSFRAGSVPLANTEAFF.

This chain connects TRBV27 to TRBJ2-7; no definite D call. Trimming took 9 bases from V and 1 from J, leaving 10 bases between them. The CDR3 extends over 12 amino acids. Germline CDR1 reads MNHEY; CDR2 reads SMNVEV (reference sequence). CDR3 in amino acids: CAREQLSYEQYF. The CDR3 bases are TGTGCCAGGGAACAGTTATCCTACGAGCAGTACTTC.

As to this clone: The sample has other DNA sequences that encode this CDR3 too. The chain joins TRBV7-9 to TRBJ2-5, with D perhaps TRBD2 (6 bases). CDR1 and CDR2 (germline): SEHNR, FQNEAQ (reference sequence). The CDR3 totals 13 residues. Deletions cut 3 bases from V and 5 bases from J, with 10 bases between. The CDR3 coding sequence is TGTGCCAGCAGCTTGGGAGGTCGGGAGACCCAGTACTTC. Amino acid sequence: CASSLGGRETQYF.

The DNA for the CDR3 is TGTGCCAGCAGCCCTTCCAGGGGGCTCCACGAGCAGTACTTC. Amino acid sequence: CASSPSRGLHEQYF. The rearrangement uses TRBV11-3 and TRBJ2-7; 8 bases agree with TRBD1. The CDR3 is 14 residues long. J was trimmed by 5 bases and V by 5 bases; bases with no gene match: 8. CDR1 and CDR2 (germline): SGHNT, YENEEA.

This clone was recorded only once. This chain joins TRBV27 and TRBJ2-7, with 11 positions matching TRBD2. CDR3 length: 18 amino acids. Germline values: CDR1 MNHEY, CDR2 SMNVEV (reference sequence). Trimming at V came to 2 bases and at J to 0 bases, leaving 9 bases not matched to a gene. This chain's CDR3 is CASSLSGLAGGFSYEQYF. CDR3 nucleotides: TGTGCCAGCAGTTTAAGTGGGCTAGCGGGGGGATTCTCCTACGAGCAGTACTTC.

The chain combines TRBV4-1 with TRBJ2-1, with D possibly being TRBD1 (5 bases). This CDR3 is built from 16 residues. Trimming shortened V by 0 bases and J by 5 bases, and 14 bases separated the two germline ends. CDR1 MGHRA and CDR2 YSYEKL come from the germline V gene. The CDR3 sequence is CASSQEWAGWDNEQFF. CDR3 nucleotides: TGCGCCAGCAGCCAAGAATGGGCAGGGTGGGACAATGAGCAGTTCTTC.

The CDR3 DNA reads as TGTGCCAGCAGCTTGAGAACCCGCCCGTTAAACTACGAGCAGTACTTC. It is translated as CASSLRTRPLNYEQYF. The rearrangement uses TRBV11-3 and TRBJ2-7; no definite D call. Germline lookup yields CDR1 SGHNT and CDR2 YENEEA. Trimming removed 3 bases from V and 3 bases from J, with 18 bases in between. The CDR3 totals 16 residues.

This sequence joins TRBV27 and TRBJ2-3; 9 nucleotides agree with TRBD2. Germline V gene data show CDR1 as MNHEY and CDR2 as SMNVEV (reference sequence). The CDR3 has 16 amino acids. Unmatched junction bases numbered 3, after V lost 1 base and J lost 1 base. The CDR3 bases are TGTGCCAGCAGTTTATGGGCTAGCGGGGGCACAGATACGCAGTATTTT. Protein: CASSLWASGGTDTQYF.